This passage covers 28 T cell receptor beta chains from one sample sequenced in a study of cytomegalovirus exposure and HLA in healthy donors. PCR employed 60 Vbeta and 13 Jbeta primers. TCRdb keeps only in-frame clones here, not all; method: immunoSEQ multiplex PCR. The data show around 90,000 clones, around 76% seen once. Sequenced material: PBMCs. These receptor sequences come from a young man in good health and CMV-seronegative.

V gene TRBV7-9 combines with J gene TRBJ2-1; 8 bases agree with TRBD2. Germline V gene lookup returns CDR1 SEHNR and CDR2 FQNEAQ (reference sequence). V lost 7 bases to trimming and J lost 6 bases; unmatched junction nucleotides: 5. The CDR3 has 13 amino acids. The CDR3 region has the DNA TGTGCCAGCAAGCGGGAGTGGGGCAATGAGCAGTTCTTC. Translating it yields CASKREWGNEQFF.

J is TRBJ2-2 and V is TRBV6-1; D ambiguous. This CDR3 spans 15 amino acids. Trimming removed 4 bases from V and 0 bases from J, with 9 bases in between. Looked up from germline, CDR1 is MNHNS and CDR2 is SASEGT. CDR3 region: CASSGANSNTGELFF. The CDR3 DNA is TGTGCCAGCAGTGGGGCTAACTCGAACACCGGGGAGCTGTTTTTT.

This clone was seen only once. The V and J genes are TRBV5-6 and TRBJ2-2; perhaps TRBD2 as D (5 bases). This CDR3 region has 15 residues. Trimming pared 4 bases from V and 8 bases from J, leaving 18 bases between. Germline CDR1 and CDR2: SGHDT and YYEEEE. CDR3 loop: CASSLISRELGELFF. CDR3 coding DNA: TGTGCCAGCAGCCTGATTTCAAGGGAGTTGGGGGAGCTGTTTTTT.

Only a few counts were recorded for this clone. The chain links TRBV5-1 to TRBJ2-3, with 8 bases lining up with TRBD2. V dropped 4 bases and J dropped 3; count of bases not matched to a gene: 7. The CDR3 spans 15 residues. Germline-derived CDR1 and CDR2 are SGHRS and YFSETQ. The CDR3 loop is CASSPKTSVTDTQYF. The CDR3 DNA reads TGCGCCAGCAGCCCTAAGACTAGCGTTACAGATACGCAGTATTTT.

The sample holds a few counts of this clone. DNA for the CDR3: TGCGCCAGCAGCTTGGAGGGACAGGGGGGTAACTATGGCTACACCTTC. This codes for CASSLEGQGGNYGYTF. V and J are TRBV5-1 and TRBJ1-2; TRBD1 matches at 11 bases. V shed 0 bases and J 1 base; nucleotides not matched to a gene: 2. The CDR3 sequence is 16 residues long. Germline CDR1 and CDR2: SGHRS and YFSETQ.

The chain combines TRBV29-1 with TRBJ2-1, with 8 bases lining up with TRBD2. This CDR3 comprises 14 residues. Germline CDR1 is SQVTM and CDR2 is ANQGSEA. Germline trimming cut 2 bases from V and 6 bases from J; bases unmatched to any gene: 6. The CDR3 bases are TGCAGCGTTGAAAAGATAGCGGGAAGCAATGAGCAGTTCTTC. Protein product: CSVEKIAGSNEQFF.

CDR3 sequence: CASRVRESAYNEQFF. The CDR3 DNA follows: TGTGCCAGCAGGGTTCGGGAGAGTGCCTACAATGAGCAGTTCTTC. J is TRBJ2-1 and V is TRBV7-6; TRBD2 is a possible D gene (6 bases). This CDR3 region has 15 residues. V lost 6 bases and J lost 2, with 14 bases in between. Germline CDR1 SGHVS, CDR2 FNYEAQ.

Turning to this clone: A junction boundary mismatches the germline segment, possibly from a read error. The gene calls are TRBV7-9 and TRBJ2-1; 11 bases match TRBD2. This CDR3 is 14 amino acids long. Germline V gene data show CDR1 as SEHNR and CDR2 as FQNEAQ (reference sequence). The CDR3 loop is CASSLAGGFNEQFF. CDR3 nucleotides: TGTGCCAGCAGCCTAGCGGGAGGTTTCAATGAGCAGTTCTTC.

There are a few counts of this clone. This chain connects TRBV25-1 to TRBJ1-1; no firm D call. CDR1 MGHDK and CDR2 SYGVNS come from the germline V gene. The CDR3 extends over 11 amino acids. The V and J ends lost 4 bases and 8 bases respectively, with 8 bases between them. DNA for the CDR3: TGTGCCAGCAGTGCTCCAGGAGAAGCTTTCTTT. Protein sequence: CASSAPGEAFF. The full variable domain, rest sourced from reference TRBV25-1 and TRBJ1-1, is EADIYQTPRYLVIGTGKKITLECSQTMGHDKMYWYQQDPGMELHLIHYSYGVNSTEKGDLSSESTVSRIRTEHFPLTLESARPSHTSQYLCASSAPGEAFFGQGTRLTVV.

V usage is TRBV5-1 and J usage is TRBJ2-1; 7 nucleotides align to TRBD1. CDR1 SGHRS and CDR2 YFSETQ come from the germline V gene. The length of the CDR3 is 15 residues. Trimming at V came to 5 bases and at J to 0 bases, leaving 5 bases not matched to a gene. The CDR3 protein is CASSQTGSSYNEQFF. CDR3 sequence (DNA): TGCGCCAGCAGTCAGACAGGGAGCTCCTACAATGAGCAGTTCTTC.

The genes are TRBV5-1 and TRBJ1-2; TRBD1 agrees at 7 bases. CDR1 and CDR2 from the germline V gene are SGHRS and YFSETQ. V dropped 0 bases and J dropped 8; count of bases not matched to a gene: 4. The CDR3 sequence is 13 residues long. CDR3 DNA sequence: TGCGCCAGCAGCTTGGGACAGGGCTTGGGCTACACCTTC. Protein product: CASSLGQGLGYTF.

The chain joins TRBV29-1 to TRBJ1-1, with D unresolved. From germline, CDR1 is SQVTM and CDR2 ANQGSEA. V was pared by 4 bases and J by 5 bases, with 17 bases between. CDR3 length equals 14 residues. The CDR3 DNA reads TGCAGCGTTGTAGGAGGTTTCTTGGGGACTGAAGCTTTCTTT. It translates to CSVVGGFLGTEAFF.

The rearrangement uses TRBV10-3 and TRBJ1-6; TRBD1 aligns across 7 bases. This CDR3 spans 14 amino acids. V was clipped by 6 bases and J by 5 bases; unmatched bases: 4. Germline CDR1 and CDR2: ENHRY and SYGVKD. Here the CDR3 reads CAIRNRGNNSPLHF. Here the CDR3 DNA reads TGTGCCATCAGGAACAGGGGTAATAATTCACCCCTCCACTTT.

The chain recombines TRBV18 with TRBJ1-1, with D maybe TRBD1 (6 bases). V lost 3 bases, J lost 7 bases, and 12 bases lay in between. Germline values: CDR1 KGHSH, CDR2 LQKENI. The length of the CDR3 is 13 residues. Here the CDR3 DNA reads TGTGCCAGCTCACCCTTCCAAGGGGGTGAAGCTTTCTTT. Amino acid sequence: CASSPFQGGEAFF.

This chain links TRBV2 with TRBJ1-1, with 8 bases lining up with TRBD1. With 4 bases clipped from V and 4 bases from J, the junction kept 2 bases outside the gene matches. The CDR3 has 13 residues. Germline V gene lookup returns CDR1 SNHLY and CDR2 FYNNEI. The CDR3 coding sequence is TGTGCCAGCAGTGTAGACAGGGGCACTGAAGCTTTCTTT. Translating it yields CASSVDRGTEAFF.

V is TRBV18 and J is TRBJ1-5; 10 nucleotides align to TRBD1. The V and J ends lost 3 bases and 3 bases, in that order; junction bases with no gene match: 2. The length of the CDR3 is 15 residues. Germline V CDR1 and CDR2: KGHSH, LQKENI. The CDR3 sequence: CASSPGTGVNQPQHF. Here the CDR3 DNA reads TGTGCCAGCTCACCCGGGACAGGGGTCAATCAGCCCCAGCATTTT.

This chain joins TRBV7-9 and TRBJ2-1; D remains ambiguous. There are 12 residues in the CDR3. V shed 4 bases and J shed 10 bases, with 11 bases lying between them. Germline assignment: CDR1 SEHNR and CDR2 FQNEAQ (reference sequence). CDR3 bases: TGTGCCAGCAGCTCTGGAGAATCGGAGCAGTTCTTC. Encoded protein: CASSSGESEQFF.

The CDR3 nucleotides are TGTGCCAGCAGCCTCCTTAGCGGGGGGCCTTACAATGAGCAGTTCTTC. Translation gives CASSLLSGGPYNEQFF. This chain links TRBV7-9 with TRBJ2-1; TRBD2 matches 10 bases. The V gene's germline CDR1 is SEHNR and CDR2 FQNEAQ (reference sequence). The CDR3 covers 16 residues. J gave up 4 bases and V 5 bases, and 8 bases lay outside the gene matches.

This chain connects TRBV11-2 to TRBJ1-1, with D unclear. Trimming stripped 0 bases from V and 5 bases from J, with 7 bases between. The CDR3 sequence is 13 residues long. Germline-derived CDR1 and CDR2 are SGHAT and FQNNGV. The CDR3 DNA sequence: TGTGCCAGCAGCTTAGACCCTATTACTGAAGCTTTCTTT. Protein: CASSLDPITEAFF.

This chain links TRBV7-9 with TRBJ1-6; maybe TRBD1 (5 bases). The ends were cut back, 5 bases at V and 1 base at J, with 18 bases in the middle. This CDR3 is 18 amino acids long. The germline V gene has CDR1 SEHNR and CDR2 FQNEAQ (reference sequence). The CDR3 reads CASSPPSGRASYNSPLHF. The CDR3 nucleotides read TGTGCCAGCAGCCCCCCCTCGGGCAGGGCGTCCTATAATTCACCCCTCCACTTT.

The V and J genes are TRBV11-2 and TRBJ1-2, with D perhaps matching TRBD1 (5 bases). Trimming removed 0 bases at V and 3 bases at J, with 11 bases between. The CDR3 has 15 amino acids. Germline V gives CDR1 SGHAT, CDR2 FQNNGV. In nucleotides, the CDR3 is TGTGCCAGCAGCTTAGAGGCAGGGCAAGACTATGGCTACACCTTC. This gives the protein CASSLEAGQDYGYTF.

Note on this clone: As the CDR3 is not closed by the conserved phenylalanine or tryptophan, this likely results from a read error. The gene calls are TRBV4-3 and TRBJ2-7; possibly TRBD1 for D (6 bases). CDR3 length: 15 amino acids. CDR1 is LGHNA and CDR2 is YSLEER in the germline V gene. Trimming pared 0 bases from V and 4 bases from J, leaving 13 bases between. CDR3 in DNA: TGCGCCAGCAGCCAAGACCCCAGGGGTGGGTACGAGCAGTACCTC. Protein: CASSQDPRGGYEQYL.

This clone has just one count. This sequence joins TRBV10-3 and TRBJ2-7; 9 nucleotides match TRBD2. There are 12 residues in the CDR3. Germline CDR1 is ENHRY and CDR2 is SYGVKD. CDR3 region: CAISEYGTSWDV. The CDR3 nucleotides are TGTGCCATCAGTGAGTACGGGACTAGCTGGGACGTC.

The chain has TRBV4-1 and TRBJ1-6; 12 bases line up with TRBD1. The CDR3 runs to 17 residues. From germline, CDR1 is MGHRA and CDR2 YSYEKL. J lost 10 bases, V lost 0 bases, and 7 bases had no gene match. The CDR3 region is CASSQEKGQGARSPLHF. DNA of the CDR3: TGCGCCAGCAGCCAAGAGAAGGGACAGGGGGCACGGTCACCCCTCCACTTT.

In its sample, this clone was seen a few times. V gene TRBV5-4 combines with J gene TRBJ2-2; tentatively, D is TRBD2 (6 bases). The germline V and J ends were trimmed by 2 bases and 4 bases, with 12 bases remaining between them. The germline V gene encodes CDR1 SGHNT and CDR2 YYREEE (reference sequence). This CDR3 is built from 15 residues. The CDR3 nucleotides are TGTGCCAGCAGCTTACTCGGGGGTGTCACCGGGGAGCTGTTTTTT. Protein: CASSLLGGVTGELFF.

The gene calls are TRBV9 and TRBJ1-5, with no clear D. Germline V gene sequence: CDR1 SGDLS, CDR2 YYNGEE. Trimming removed 0 bases from V and 2 bases from J, with 3 bases in between. The CDR3 spans 13 residues. CDR3 DNA sequence: TGTGCCAGCAGCGTAGTCGGCAATCAGCCCCAGCATTTT. This translates into CASSVVGNQPQHF. The variable domain in full, completed from reference TRBV9 and TRBJ1-5, reads DSGVTQTPKHLITATGQRVTLRCSPRSGDLSVYWYQQSLDQGLQFLIQYYNGEERAKGNILERFSAQQFPDLHSELNLSSLELGDSALYFCASSVVGNQPQHFGDGTRLSIL.

The rearrangement joins TRBV9 to TRBJ1-2; no clear D gene. The CDR3 is 15 residues long. V was cut by 4 bases and J by 5 bases, with 18 bases left in between. Germline CDR1 and CDR2: SGDLS and YYNGEE. The CDR3 coding sequence is TGTGCCAGCAGCCCCAACAGAGATCCCGGTTATGGCTACACCTTC. Protein: CASSPNRDPGYGYTF.

In DNA, the CDR3 is TGTGCCAGCAGTTTGTCTATCTCAAAGCCCCAGCATTTT. Protein product: CASSLSISKPQHF. The chain employs TRBV27 and TRBJ1-5; D is unresolved. CDR1 and CDR2 from the germline V gene are MNHEY and SMNVEV (reference sequence). The CDR3 consists of 13 residues. With 3 bases removed from V and 8 bases from J, the gap between germline ends came to 11 bases.